This TCR beta chain appears in the sequencing data of a study of response to subunit inactivated influenza vaccine. General study results and limits: T cells newly recruited by each seasonal influenza vaccination are few, the authors suggested.

MiXCR, applied by TCRdb to the RT-PCR reads, yields one record per CDR3 protein. The sample lists about 180,000 distinct CDR3 sequences; around 9.2% were seen once. With respect to this clonotype: Its matching antigen is unknown.

The CDR3 covers 14 residues. Germline V gene data show CDR1 as DFQATT and CDR2 as SNEGSKA (reference sequence). Trimming removed 1 base at V and 0 bases at J, with 10 bases between. The receptor's source is a man aged 45-65 years who received an inactivated influenza vaccine. This specimen was non-naive T cells sorted from PBMCs, taken on the day of vaccination. This sequence joins TRBV20-1 and TRBJ2-7; no firm D call. The CDR3 DNA sequence: TGCAGTGCTAGAGTCGCACAGAGCTCCTACGAGCAGTACTTC. It translates to CSARVAQSSYEQYF.